The source of this T cell receptor beta chain is a study of beta chain features in type 1 diabetes. Turning to the study itself: Cell yields, gender and age were similar in healthy donors and patients. Study-level findings and limits: Type 1 diabetes patients had fewer VDJ junction insertions and more deletions. TCRB CDR3s were moderately but significantly shorter in Type 1 diabetes patients in all four CD4+ subsets. In comparison with healthy donors, patients had naive, central memory and Treg TCRB repertoires that appeared more similar.

Details on this clone: Its antigen is still unknown.

cDNA synthesis used the whole RNA isolate, giving expressed TCRB sequences. Some clones are missing from TCRdb's copy, which holds only in-frame ones; the method was immunoSEQ multiplex PCR. The sample lists a few hundred thousand clones; more than 9% were seen once. Germline V gene data show CDR1 as SGHTA and CDR2 as FQGNSA. V dropped 4 bases and J dropped 12; count of bases not matched to a gene: 15. The CDR3 sequence is 16 residues long. The receptor's source is a woman aged 18 to 35 in good health. The sample comprised naive CD4+ T cells from blood. This chain uses TRBV7-2 with TRBJ2-1; 10 bases line up with TRBD2. The DNA of the CDR3 is TGTGCCAGCAGCTCCCAGGGGGGGCTAGCGGGAGCCCGGCAGTTCTTC. Translating it yields CASSSQGGLAGARQFF.